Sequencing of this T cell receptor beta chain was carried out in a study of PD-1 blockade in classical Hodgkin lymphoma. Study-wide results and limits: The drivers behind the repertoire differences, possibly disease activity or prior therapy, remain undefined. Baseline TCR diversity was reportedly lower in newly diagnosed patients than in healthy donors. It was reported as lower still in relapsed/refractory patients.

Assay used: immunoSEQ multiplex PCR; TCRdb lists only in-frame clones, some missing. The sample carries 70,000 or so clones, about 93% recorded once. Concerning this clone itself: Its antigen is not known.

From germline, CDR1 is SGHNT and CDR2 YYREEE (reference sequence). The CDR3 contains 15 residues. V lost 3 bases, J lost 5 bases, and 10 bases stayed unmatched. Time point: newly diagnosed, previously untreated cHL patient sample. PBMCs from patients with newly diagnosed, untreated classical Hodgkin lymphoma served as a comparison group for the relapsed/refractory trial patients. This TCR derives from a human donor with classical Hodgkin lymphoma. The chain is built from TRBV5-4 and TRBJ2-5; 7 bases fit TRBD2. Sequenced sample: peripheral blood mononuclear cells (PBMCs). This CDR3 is CASSSDGGRRETQYF. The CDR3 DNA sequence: TGTGCCAGCAGCTCAGACGGCGGGAGAAGGGAGACCCAGTACTTC.